Following are 18 T cell receptor beta chains from one sample sequenced in a study of response to subunit inactivated influenza vaccine (dated by TCRdb to 2016 to 2018). Library prep was done by RT-PCR. Sequencing was performed on an Illumina HiSeq 2500. The public reads were reprocessed in TCRdb via fastp at Q25 and MiXCR, keeping in-frame beta chains. Each CDR3 protein gets just one entry, which takes the most common genes and DNA from the rows behind it. The table for this sample lists 700,000 to 800,000 distinct CDR3 sequences; about 18% of them were counted only once. The ten most abundant clones make up approximately 10% of the sample. Specimen: PBMCs from blood, collected more than 4 days after vaccination. The source is a man aged 45-60 years who received an inactivated influenza vaccine. Donor details come from another sample of the same person, matched by shared clones.

This clonotype was recorded a few times. The chain carries TRBV6-1 and TRBJ1-6, with TRBD1 matching 7 bases. The germline gives CDR1 MNHNS, CDR2 SASEGT. This CDR3 region has 15 residues. The junction had 12 bases not matched to a gene; V was cut back by 6 bases and J by 10 bases. In DNA form, the CDR3 reads TGTGCCAGCAGGCCCGACAGGGACCCCATCTCACCCCTCCACTTT. It translates to CASRPDRDPISPLHF.

This clonotype was detected many times. The V call is TRBV6-1, the J call TRBJ1-1; perhaps TRBD1 as D (6 bases). CDR1 and CDR2 from the germline V gene are MNHNS and SASEGT. The CDR3 spans 13 residues. V was pared by 6 bases and J by 6 bases, with 14 bases between. In nucleotides, the CDR3 is TGTGCCAGCAGGCGGAACAGGGATTCTGAAGCTTTCTTT. Translated, it gives CASRRNRDSEAFF.

This rearrangement joins TRBV10-3 to TRBJ1-1; D call uncertain. There are 14 residues in the CDR3. Germline V gives CDR1 ENHRY, CDR2 SYGVKD. The V gene lost 2 bases and the J gene lost 4 bases, with 11 bases spanning the gap. The CDR3 here is CAISETQWGTEAFF. The CDR3 DNA reads TGTGCCATCAGTGAGACACAGTGGGGCACTGAAGCTTTCTTT.

The chain uses TRBV27 and TRBJ1-2, with D possibly being TRBD1 (5 bases). Looked up from germline, CDR1 is MNHEY and CDR2 is SMNVEV (reference sequence). The V end was cut by 4 bases, the J end by 2 bases, with 14 bases between. This CDR3 comprises 15 residues. CDR3 protein: CASSSLGGLNYGYTF. The DNA for the CDR3 is TGTGCCAGCAGTTCCCTCGGGGGTCTAAACTATGGCTACACCTTC.

The rearrangement uses TRBV9 and TRBJ2-7; 8 nucleotides line up with TRBD1. The length of the CDR3 is 14 residues. V shed 0 bases, J shed 7 bases, and the junction held 6 bases outside the gene matches. Germline CDR1 is SGDLS and CDR2 is YYNGEE. CDR3 sequence: CASSVGQGAGEQYF. The DNA for the CDR3 is TGTGCCAGCAGCGTAGGTCAGGGGGCGGGTGAGCAGTACTTC.

The table lists this clonotype with a few counts. CDR3 sequence (DNA): TGTGCCAGCATCCGGGACCCCTTCGTCGGGTATGGCTACACCTTC. This sequence encodes CASIRDPFVGYGYTF. The rearrangement uses TRBV6-2 or TRBV6-3 and TRBJ1-2, with D tentatively TRBD1 (5 bases). Trimming removed 7 bases at V and 5 bases at J, with 20 bases between. The CDR3 spans 15 residues. Germline CDR1 and CDR2: MNHEY and SVGEGT.

This clonotype was seen a few times. V is TRBV5-6 and J is TRBJ2-1; 7 bases match TRBD1. The CDR3 runs 16 residues. Germline values: CDR1 SGHDT, CDR2 YYEEEE. V gave up 4 bases and J gave up 0 bases; unmatched junction bases: 7. The CDR3 reads CASSHSGTDSYNEQFF. The CDR3 bases are TGTGCCAGCAGCCACTCCGGGACAGACTCCTACAATGAGCAGTTCTTC.

The chain carries TRBV7-2 and TRBJ2-1; the D is unclear. The CDR3 extends over 17 amino acids. Trimming removed 2 bases from V and 7 bases from J, with 21 bases in between. Germline CDR1 and CDR2: SGHTA and FQGNSA. CDR3 amino acids: CASSLRNRAVGLNEQFF. The DNA for the CDR3 is TGTGCCAGCAGCTTAAGGAATCGGGCAGTAGGCTTAAATGAGCAGTTCTTC.

CDR3 DNA: TGTGCCAGCTCACCGCCCGGGTTCTCCTACAATGAGCAGTTCTTC. Protein sequence: CASSPPGFSYNEQFF. The chain recombines TRBV18 with TRBJ2-1; D not resolved. CDR1 KGHSH and CDR2 LQKENI come from the germline V gene. Trimming removed 3 bases at V and 0 bases at J, with 9 bases between. The CDR3 is 15 residues long.

There are a few counts of this clonotype. The chain is built from TRBV5-1 and TRBJ2-3; no clear D. The CDR3 contains 16 residues. The germline V gene encodes CDR1 SGHRS and CDR2 YFSETQ. The germline V and J ends were trimmed by 3 bases and 1 base, with 15 bases remaining between them. The CDR3 DNA sequence: TGCGCCAGCAGCTGGCCCCGCGGAGTCGGCACAGATACGCAGTATTTT. Its translation: CASSWPRGVGTDTQYF.

This clonotype occurred a few times. V is TRBV2 and J is TRBJ2-6, with D tentatively TRBD1 (6 bases). This CDR3 is 16 amino acids long. Trimming cost V 7 bases and J 0 bases, with 13 bases left between them. Germline values: CDR1 SNHLY, CDR2 FYNNEI. For the CDR3, the DNA is TGTGCCAGCACGGCCAGGGGACCCTCTGGGGCCAACGTCCTGACTTTC. Protein: CASTARGPSGANVLTF.

The CDR3 spells CSARDFAAGKRSYEQYF. The CDR3 bases are TGCAGTGCTAGAGATTTTGCGGCGGGGAAACGCTCCTACGAGCAGTACTTC. The chain couples TRBV20-1 to TRBJ2-7; TRBD2 might be the D (6 bases). The CDR3 sequence is 17 residues long. Trimming pared 0 bases from V and 0 bases from J, leaving 18 bases between. Germline assignment: CDR1 DFQATT and CDR2 SNEGSKA (reference sequence).

This clonotype was seen many times. This chain uses TRBV5-1 with TRBJ1-5; D not certain. The V gene lost 0 bases and the J gene lost 3 bases, with 10 bases spanning the gap. This CDR3 has 15 amino acids. Per germline, CDR1 SGHRS and CDR2 YFSETQ. DNA of the CDR3: TGCGCCAGCAGCTTGGCCGGACGGTACAATCAGCCCCAGCATTTT. Protein product: CASSLAGRYNQPQHF.

The J gene is TRBJ1-1, the V gene TRBV10-3, with TRBD1 identical over 7 bases. CDR1 ENHRY and CDR2 SYGVKD come from the germline V gene. V lost 7 bases and J lost 0; bases outside the gene matches: 8. The CDR3 covers 15 residues. CDR3 in amino acids: CAIKGTDLMNTEAFF. The CDR3 DNA follows: TGTGCCATCAAGGGGACAGATTTGATGAACACTGAAGCTTTCTTT.

This clonotype was seen a handful of times. As DNA, the CDR3 is TGCAGCGTTGGGACACGGCTGCCCTACGAGCAGTACTTC. As protein: CSVGTRLPYEQYF. The rearrangement joins TRBV29-1 to TRBJ2-7, with D possibly TRBD1 on 5 matching bases. The V end lost 4 bases, the J end lost 2 bases, and 12 bases lay between the germline ends. Germline V gene sequence: CDR1 SQVTM, CDR2 ANQGSEA. This CDR3 is built from 13 residues.

The chain recombines TRBV9 with TRBJ2-6, with TRBD1 identical over 7 bases. Germline values: CDR1 SGDLS, CDR2 YYNGEE. The CDR3 has 18 amino acids. The ends lost 2 bases at V and 3 bases at J; junction bases unmatched: 11. The CDR3 loop is CASSVSGQVLFGANVLTF. CDR3 nucleotide sequence: TGTGCCAGCAGCGTGTCCGGACAGGTATTATTTGGGGCCAACGTCCTGACTTTC.

This clonotype showed up just once. A much bigger clone sits one base away, suggesting this may be a read error. This chain uses TRBV29-1 with TRBJ2-7; D is uncertain. Trimming pared 3 bases from V and 6 bases from J, leaving 12 bases between. Looked up from germline, CDR1 is SQVTM and CDR2 is ANQGSEA. The CDR3 covers 12 residues. CDR3 DNA sequence: TGCAGCGTTGAGGGCGGCAGGTTCGAGCAGTACTTC. It yields the protein CSVEGGRFEQYF.

The rearrangement uses TRBV6-2 or TRBV6-3 and TRBJ1-5, with D perhaps TRBD1 (6 bases). V dropped 0 bases and J dropped 6 bases, with 12 bases sitting between them. Germline CDR1 and CDR2: MNHEY and SVGEGT. The CDR3 has 15 residues. The CDR3 DNA reads as TGTGCCAGCAGTTACTCAGGGGGGACGGGTCAGCCCCAGCATTTT. This sequence encodes CASSYSGGTGQPQHF.